What follows are 18 T cell receptor beta chains derived from one specimen sequenced in a study of OX40 agonist ivuxolimab in advanced cancers. The repertoire was sequenced with immunoSEQ multiplex PCR; TCRdb's copy has only in-frame clones and lacks some. The sample lists approximately 64,000 clones; approximately 90% were seen once. Material: CD4+ or CD8+ T cells sorted from blood, obtained in a trial of the OX40 agonist ivuxolimab. The receptors stem from an adult with an advanced solid tumor such as melanoma, head and neck, liver or kidney cancer.

The chain links TRBV9 to TRBJ2-3; D remains ambiguous. The ends were cut back, 0 bases at V and 0 bases at J, with 11 bases in the middle. Germline CDR1 SGDLS, CDR2 YYNGEE. This CDR3 is 16 amino acids long. CDR3 in DNA: TGTGCCAGCAGCGTAGAGGTCACAGCTAGCACAGATACGCAGTATTTT. Translating gives CASSVEVTASTDTQYF.

V gene TRBV19 combines with J gene TRBJ1-1, with 9 bases fitting TRBD1. Trimming removed 11 bases from V and 5 bases from J; junction bases left unmatched: 15. The CDR3 has 15 residues. CDR1 LNHDA and CDR2 SQIVND come from the germline V gene (reference sequence). CDR3 loop: CAVRNIQGAGTEAFF. CDR3 nucleotides: TGTGCCGTGAGGAACATACAGGGGGCGGGAACTGAAGCTTTCTTT.

This chain joins TRBV10-3 and TRBJ2-1; 7 bases line up with TRBD2. In germline, CDR1 is ENHRY, CDR2 SYGVKD. The length of the CDR3 is 14 residues. Unmatched junction bases numbered 10, after V lost 6 bases and J lost 8 bases. DNA of the CDR3: TGTGCCATCAGGGGTGCGGGAGACTCTTATGAGCAGTTCTTC. This sequence encodes CAIRGAGDSYEQFF.

This chain connects TRBV30 to TRBJ2-7, with a possible D match to TRBD2 (5 bases). CDR3 size: 12 residues. CDR1 and CDR2 from the germline V gene are GTSNPN and SVGIG (reference sequence). Trimming cost V 8 bases and J 3 bases, with 14 bases left between them. The CDR3 here is CAIKRYNYEQYF. Written as DNA, the CDR3 is TGTGCCATTAAGCGGTACAACTACGAGCAGTACTTC.

V is TRBV18 and J is TRBJ2-5; TRBD1 is a possible D gene (5 bases). The CDR3 is made up of 18 amino acids. Trimming removed 2 bases from V and 4 bases from J, with 23 bases in between. Germline CDR1 and CDR2: KGHSH and LQKENI. The CDR3 sequence is CASSPGQGRLVATETQYF. CDR3 coding DNA: TGTGCCAGCTCACCAGGGCAGGGTCGGTTGGTGGCTACAGAGACCCAGTACTTC.

This chain links TRBV27 with TRBJ2-5, with 9 bases matching TRBD1. CDR1 is MNHEY, CDR2 SMNVEV, per germline (reference sequence). The CDR3 spans 14 residues. Germline trimming cut 2 bases from V and 5 bases from J; bases unmatched to any gene: 3. CDR3 bases: TGTGCCAGCAGTTTAAGGACAGGGGTCGAGACCCAGTACTTC. Protein product: CASSLRTGVETQYF.

V gene TRBV19 combines with J gene TRBJ1-1; tentative D call: TRBD1 (6 bases). Trimming removed 8 bases from V and 5 bases from J, with 21 bases in between. The length of the CDR3 is 15 residues. Germline loops: CDR1 LNHDA, CDR2 SQIVND (reference sequence). This CDR3 is CASAGLHTGTTEAFF. CDR3 bases: TGTGCCAGTGCGGGACTCCACACAGGGACGACTGAAGCTTTCTTT.

This clone showed up just a few times. CDR3 nucleotides: TGTGCCAGCGGGACCGGCGGCTCCTACGAGCAGTACTTC. It yields the protein CASGTGGSYEQYF. V and J are TRBV28 and TRBJ2-7; D is tentatively TRBD1 or TRBD2 (5 bases each). In germline, CDR1 is MDHEN, CDR2 SYDVKM. Trimming stripped 8 bases from V and 0 bases from J, with 11 bases between. The CDR3 totals 13 residues.

The J gene is TRBJ2-2, the V gene TRBV4-2; 9 bases are shared with TRBD2. The CDR3 has 19 amino acids. Germline assignment: CDR1 LGHNA and CDR2 YNFKEQ. The junction had 8 bases not matched to a gene; V was cut back by 0 bases and J by 0 bases. CDR3 sequence: CASSQDGPGGRANTGELFF. The DNA of the CDR3 is TGTGCCAGCAGCCAAGATGGGCCCGGCGGGAGGGCGAACACCGGGGAGCTGTTTTTT.

V gene TRBV28 combines with J gene TRBJ2-2; the D call may be TRBD1 or TRBD2 (5 bases each). Germline CDR1 MDHEN, CDR2 SYDVKM. V was trimmed by 8 bases and J by 4 bases, leaving 11 bases between them. The CDR3 sequence is 13 residues long. The DNA of the CDR3 is TGTGCCAGCCAGAAGGGGAGCACCGGGGAGCTGTTTTTT. Translated: CASQKGSTGELFF.

This chain joins TRBV11-2 and TRBJ2-2; TRBD2 agrees at 12 bases. This CDR3 region has 15 residues. The germline V gene has CDR1 SGHAT and CDR2 FQNNGV. J lost 6 bases, V lost 3 bases, and 2 bases had no gene match. CDR3 in DNA: TGTGCCAGCAGCTTGGGACTAGCGGGCCCCGGGGAGCTGTTTTTT. It encodes CASSLGLAGPGELFF.

The chain carries TRBV28 and TRBJ1-2; maybe TRBD1 (5 bases). Germline V gene lookup returns CDR1 MDHEN and CDR2 SYDVKM. V was cut by 6 bases and J by 10 bases, with 21 bases left in between. This CDR3 spans 14 amino acids. CDR3 amino acids: CASRPAGTDISYTF. The DNA for the CDR3 is TGTGCCAGCAGACCTGCGGGGACCGACATATCCTACACCTTC.

The chain couples TRBV6-1 to TRBJ2-1; 9 nucleotides align to TRBD1. CDR1 is MNHNS, CDR2 SASEGT, per germline. V shed 1 base, J shed 3 bases, and the junction held 1 base outside the gene matches. This CDR3 is built from 15 residues. The CDR3 nucleotides read TGTGCCAGCAGTGAAGAGGGACAGGGCTACAATGAGCAGTTCTTC. Protein sequence: CASSEEGQGYNEQFF.

The rearrangement joins TRBV9 to TRBJ2-7, with 8 bases that match TRBD1. Germline values: CDR1 SGDLS, CDR2 YYNGEE. The CDR3 is 14 residues long. J was trimmed by 5 bases and V by 0 bases; bases with no gene match: 4. CDR3 DNA: TGTGCCAGCAGCGTAGGCAGGGGGCAAGACGAGCAGTACTTC. Its protein product is CASSVGRGQDEQYF.

The chain combines TRBV30 with TRBJ1-2; D perhaps matches TRBD1 (5 bases). Deletions cut 5 bases from V and 4 bases from J, with 11 bases between. CDR1 GTSNPN and CDR2 SVGIG come from the germline V gene (reference sequence). The CDR3 is made up of 12 amino acids. CDR3 in amino acids: CAWVGQGYGYTF. Written as DNA, the CDR3 is TGTGCCTGGGTGGGGCAGGGCTATGGCTACACCTTC.

In its sample, this clone was seen a few times. The chain combines TRBV6-6 with TRBJ2-1; weak D call: TRBD1 (5 bases). This CDR3 region has 14 residues. V lost 11 bases and J 0 bases, leaving 14 bases between the germline ends. Germline V gene sequence: CDR1 MNHNY, CDR2 SVGAGI (reference sequence). DNA for the CDR3: TGTGCCGCCGAAGGGGATAGCTCCTACAATGAGCAGTTCTTC. Its translation: CAAEGDSSYNEQFF.

CDR3 loop: CASSIDSPIYEQYF. CDR3 bases: TGTGCCAGTAGTATCGACAGCCCAATCTACGAGCAGTACTTC. This chain connects TRBV19 to TRBJ2-7, with a tentative D call TRBD1 (5 bases). Germline assignment: CDR1 LNHDA and CDR2 SQIVND (reference sequence). Trimming left V 3 bases short and J 3 bases short, with 12 bases between. The CDR3 spans 14 residues.

The chain employs TRBV9 and TRBJ2-3, with a possible D match to TRBD2 (6 bases). With 0 bases removed from V and 4 bases from J, the gap between germline ends came to 15 bases. The CDR3 is 16 residues long. Looked up from germline, CDR1 is SGDLS and CDR2 is YYNGEE. The CDR3 here is CASSVGPAGTSDTQYF. Written as DNA, the CDR3 is TGTGCCAGCAGCGTAGGTCCGGCGGGGACGTCAGATACGCAGTATTTT.